This T cell receptor (beta chain) was obtained from a study of cytomegalovirus exposure and HLA in healthy donors. The CDR3 spans 12 residues. V lost 4 bases, J lost 5 bases, and 8 bases lay in between. Germline V lookup: CDR1 MNHNY, CDR2 SVGAGI (reference sequence). The PCR was carried out with 60 Vbeta primers and 13 Jbeta primers. TCRdb's copy holds only in-frame clones and misses some; the assay was immunoSEQ multiplex PCR. The sample shows about 120,000 clones, 75% to 85% of them seen only once. This receptor was identified in a female donor in good health and CMV-seropositive. Material for sequencing was PBMCs. V usage is TRBV6-6 and J usage is TRBJ1-1; D is unclear. The CDR3 protein is CASSSRWTEAFF. The CDR3 nucleotides read TGTGCCAGCAGTTCCCGGTGGACTGAAGCTTTCTTT.